A selection of T cell receptor beta chains follows, all from one sample in a study of blood T cell repertoires in COVID-19. Profiling relied on immunoSEQ multiplex PCR, and the TCRdb table lists in-frame clones only, not all of them. The table has under 40,000 clones, approximately 81% seen once. Sequenced input: peripheral blood. The source of these receptors is a human donor with acute or convalescent COVID-19. The donor label of this sample is uncertain. Both conserved end residues are part of each CDR3. Fields, in order: V gene, CDR3 length, J gene, D gene, clone size, CDR3 DNA, CDR3 protein. The D gene is left open where the match is weak. The size of a clone is reported for some rows only, either as once, few or many, or as a class for expanded clones.

v_call: TRBV6-5
cdr3_length: 15
j_call: TRBJ2-7
d_call: TRBD2
clone_size: .
cdr3_nt: TGTGCCAGCAGTTATAAGGCTAGCGGGAGGTACGAGCAGTACTTC
cdr3_aa: CASSYKASGRYEQYF

v_call: TRBV6-1
cdr3_length: 15
j_call: TRBJ2-3
d_call: TRBD1
clone_size: .
cdr3_nt: TGTGCCAGCAGTGAACGACAGGGGGCTAGGGATACGCAGTATTTT
cdr3_aa: CASSERQGARDTQYF

v_call: TRBV19
cdr3_length: 14
j_call: TRBJ2-6
d_call: .
clone_size: .
cdr3_nt: TGTGCCAGTAGTACCTATTCTGGGGCCAACGTCCTGACTTTC
cdr3_aa: CASSTYSGANVLTF

v_call: TRBV5-1
cdr3_length: 14
j_call: TRBJ1-2
d_call: .
clone_size: .
cdr3_nt: TGCGCCAGCAGGACCGACCCAGGGGTCTATGGCTACACCTTC
cdr3_aa: CASRTDPGVYGYTF

v_call: TRBV2
cdr3_length: 14
j_call: TRBJ1-3
d_call: .
clone_size: .
cdr3_nt: TGTGCCAGCACTGGAGGGGTGTCTGGAAACACCATATATTTT
cdr3_aa: CASTGGVSGNTIYF

v_call: TRBV5-1
cdr3_length: 15
j_call: TRBJ2-7
d_call: TRBD1
clone_size: .
cdr3_nt: TGCGCCAGCAGCTTGAACGGACAGGGTCTCTACGAGCAGTACTTC
cdr3_aa: CASSLNGQGLYEQYF

v_call: TRBV7-3
cdr3_length: 17
j_call: TRBJ2-2
d_call: .
clone_size: .
cdr3_nt: TGTGCCAGCAGCTCCCTTCCAGGGGGGTCGGGCACCGGGGAGCTGTTTTTT
cdr3_aa: CASSSLPGGSGTGELFF

v_call: TRBV7-2
cdr3_length: 15
j_call: TRBJ2-5
d_call: .
clone_size: .
cdr3_nt: TGTGCCAGCAGCTTAGGGCAGGGGCGGGAAGAGACCCAGTACTTC
cdr3_aa: CASSLGQGREETQYF

v_call: TRBV20-1
cdr3_length: 15
j_call: TRBJ2-3
d_call: TRBD2
clone_size: .
cdr3_nt: TGCAGTGCTAGTGAGCTAGCGGGGGGCACAGATACGCAGTATTTT
cdr3_aa: CSASELAGGTDTQYF

v_call: TRBV6-2/TRBV6-3
cdr3_length: 13
j_call: TRBJ1-1
d_call: TRBD1
clone_size: .
cdr3_nt: TGTGCCAGCAGTTGGACAGGGAACACTGAAGCTTTCTTT
cdr3_aa: CASSWTGNTEAFF

v_call: TRBV24-1
cdr3_length: 16
j_call: TRBJ1-2
d_call: TRBD1
clone_size: .
cdr3_nt: TGTGCCACCAGTGATTCTACAGGGGTTGGTAACTATGGCTACACCTTC
cdr3_aa: CATSDSTGVGNYGYTF

v_call: TRBV5-1
cdr3_length: 16
j_call: TRBJ2-7
d_call: .
clone_size: .
cdr3_nt: TGCGCCAGCCAGCTACCGGGACTCCGGAGTGTGGGGGAGCAGTACTTC
cdr3_aa: CASQLPGLRSVGEQYF

v_call: TRBV7-3
cdr3_length: 15
j_call: TRBJ2-3
d_call: TRBD2
clone_size: .
cdr3_nt: TGTGCCAGCAGCTCACCAGCGGGGGCCGAAGATACGCAGTATTTT
cdr3_aa: CASSSPAGAEDTQYF

v_call: TRBV7-2
cdr3_length: 16
j_call: TRBJ1-4
d_call: .
clone_size: .
cdr3_nt: TGTGCCAGCAGCTCCCGGGGAGGGGGGACTAATGAAAAACTGTTTTTT
cdr3_aa: CASSSRGGGTNEKLFF

v_call: TRBV5-8
cdr3_length: 15
j_call: TRBJ1-5
d_call: .
clone_size: .
cdr3_nt: TGTGCCAGCAGCTCGGGAGGGACGGAGAATCAGCCCCAGCATTTT
cdr3_aa: CASSSGGTENQPQHF

v_call: TRBV4-3
cdr3_length: 14
j_call: TRBJ1-6
d_call: .
clone_size: .
cdr3_nt: TGCGCCAGCAGCGAAAGCGGGGGGCGATCACCCCTCCACTTT
cdr3_aa: CASSESGGRSPLHF

v_call: TRBV30
cdr3_length: 12
j_call: TRBJ2-7
d_call: .
clone_size: few
cdr3_nt: TGTGCCTGGAGTGACAGTTACTACGAGCAGTACTTC
cdr3_aa: CAWSDSYYEQYF

v_call: TRBV5-1
cdr3_length: 15
j_call: TRBJ2-3
d_call: TRBD2
clone_size: .
cdr3_nt: TGCGCCAGTACAGGACTAGCGGGGCACACAGATACGCAGTATTTT
cdr3_aa: CASTGLAGHTDTQYF

v_call: TRBV5-1
cdr3_length: 17
j_call: TRBJ2-1
d_call: TRBD2
clone_size: .
cdr3_nt: TGCGCCAGCAGCTTGGGGGGACTAGCGGGAGGCGGTAATGAGCAGTTCTTC
cdr3_aa: CASSLGGLAGGGNEQFF

v_call: TRBV12-3/TRBV12-4
cdr3_length: 13
j_call: TRBJ2-7
d_call: TRBD1
clone_size: .
cdr3_nt: TGTGCCAGCAGCTCGGGACAGATCTACGAGCAGTACTTC
cdr3_aa: CASSSGQIYEQYF

v_call: TRBV4-3
cdr3_length: 16
j_call: TRBJ1-3
d_call: .
clone_size: .
cdr3_nt: TGCGCCAGCAGCCAAGAAGACATGGCGAATGGAAACACCATATATTTT
cdr3_aa: CASSQEDMANGNTIYF

v_call: TRBV2
cdr3_length: 14
j_call: TRBJ1-3
d_call: .
clone_size: few
cdr3_nt: TGTGCCAGCAACTCGGAGAGCTCTGGAAACACCATATATTTT
cdr3_aa: CASNSESSGNTIYF

v_call: TRBV7-6
cdr3_length: 15
j_call: TRBJ2-2
d_call: .
clone_size: .
cdr3_nt: TGTGCCAGCAGCACACCTAGTGGGGGGACCGGGGAGCTGTTTTTT
cdr3_aa: CASSTPSGGTGELFF

v_call: TRBV3-1/TRBV3-2
cdr3_length: 15
j_call: TRBJ1-2
d_call: .
clone_size: .
cdr3_nt: TGTGCCAGCAGCCAAATCTACGGGGGGCCCTATGGCTACACCTTC
cdr3_aa: CASSQIYGGPYGYTF

v_call: TRBV3-1/TRBV3-2
cdr3_length: 15
j_call: TRBJ2-7
d_call: .
clone_size: .
cdr3_nt: TGTGCCAGCAGCCTCCAGGGAGGGGGACCCTACGAGCAGTACTTC
cdr3_aa: CASSLQGGGPYEQYF

v_call: TRBV7-3
cdr3_length: 14
j_call: TRBJ1-6
d_call: TRBD1
clone_size: .
cdr3_nt: TGTGCCAGCAGCTTAGAGGGGGCGAGATCACCCCTCCACTTT
cdr3_aa: CASSLEGARSPLHF

v_call: TRBV7-2
cdr3_length: 13
j_call: TRBJ1-2
d_call: .
clone_size: once
cdr3_nt: TGTGCCAGCAGCACCTCGAACGGGGATGGCTACACCTTC
cdr3_aa: CASSTSNGDGYTF

v_call: TRBV5-6
cdr3_length: 14
j_call: TRBJ1-1
d_call: .
clone_size: .
cdr3_nt: TGTGCCAGCAGCTCCGTACAGGGTAGCACTGAAGCTTTCTTT
cdr3_aa: CASSSVQGSTEAFF

v_call: TRBV30
cdr3_length: 13
j_call: TRBJ1-2
d_call: .
clone_size: .
cdr3_nt: TGTGCCTGGACCGCACAAGCTAACTATGGCTACACCTTC
cdr3_aa: CAWTAQANYGYTF

v_call: TRBV4-1
cdr3_length: 15
j_call: TRBJ2-7
d_call: TRBD2
clone_size: few
cdr3_nt: TGCGCCAGCAGCCAAGGGACTAGCGCCGACTACGAGCAGTACTTC
cdr3_aa: CASSQGTSADYEQYF

v_call: TRBV6-5
cdr3_length: 14
j_call: TRBJ2-7
d_call: TRBD2
clone_size: .
cdr3_nt: TGTGCCAGCAGTAGGCTAGCGGGAAGGTCCGAGCAGTACTTC
cdr3_aa: CASSRLAGRSEQYF

v_call: TRBV9
cdr3_length: 16
j_call: TRBJ2-1
d_call: .
clone_size: .
cdr3_nt: TGTGCCAGCAGCCCCCGTGGAGGACAGAGACACAATGAGCAGTTCTTC
cdr3_aa: CASSPRGGQRHNEQFF

v_call: TRBV28
cdr3_length: 15
j_call: TRBJ1-5
d_call: TRBD1
clone_size: few
cdr3_nt: TGTGCCAGCAGGCCCGGGACAGGGCCCAATCAGCCCCAGCATTTT
cdr3_aa: CASRPGTGPNQPQHF

v_call: TRBV5-6
cdr3_length: 14
j_call: TRBJ2-5
d_call: .
clone_size: .
cdr3_nt: TGTGCCAGCAGCTTGCAGACACCTATAGAGACCCAGTACTTC
cdr3_aa: CASSLQTPIETQYF

v_call: TRBV6-2/TRBV6-3
cdr3_length: 14
j_call: TRBJ1-4
d_call: .
clone_size: .
cdr3_nt: TGTGCCAGCAGCGTACGGGACTCGAGTGTAAAACTGTTTTTT
cdr3_aa: CASSVRDSSVKLFF

v_call: TRBV11-2
cdr3_length: 13
j_call: TRBJ2-5
d_call: .
clone_size: .
cdr3_nt: TGTGCCAGCAGCTTAGGTGGGAGAGAGACCCAGTACTTC
cdr3_aa: CASSLGGRETQYF

v_call: TRBV24-1
cdr3_length: 19
j_call: TRBJ2-1
d_call: TRBD2
clone_size: .
cdr3_nt: TGTGCCACCAGTGATTCCTCGGGTCGTGCGGGAGGTGCCGGAAATGAGCAGTTCTTC
cdr3_aa: CATSDSSGRAGGAGNEQFF

v_call: TRBV4-2
cdr3_length: 16
j_call: TRBJ2-7
d_call: TRBD1
clone_size: .
cdr3_nt: TGTGCCAGCAGCCAAGAGGGGGGACAGGGGTACTACGAGCAGTACTTC
cdr3_aa: CASSQEGGQGYYEQYF

v_call: TRBV7-7
cdr3_length: 13
j_call: TRBJ2-2
d_call: .
clone_size: once
cdr3_nt: TGTGCTAGCACCCCAGCGAACACCGGGGAGCTGTTTTTT
cdr3_aa: CASTPANTGELFF

v_call: TRBV18
cdr3_length: 12
j_call: TRBJ2-7
d_call: .
clone_size: .
cdr3_nt: TGTGCCAGCTCAGAACAGTCCTACGAGCAGTACTTC
cdr3_aa: CASSEQSYEQYF

v_call: TRBV5-1
cdr3_length: 18
j_call: TRBJ2-7
d_call: TRBD1
clone_size: .
cdr3_nt: TGCGCCAGCAGCCTTCGGACAGGGTTAGGTGGGCTTTCCTACGAGCAGTACTTC
cdr3_aa: CASSLRTGLGGLSYEQYF

v_call: TRBV6-5
cdr3_length: 14
j_call: TRBJ1-1
d_call: .
clone_size: once
cdr3_nt: TGTGCCAGCAGTTATAGGTCCGGGGAAACTGAAGCTTTCTTT
cdr3_aa: CASSYRSGETEAFF

v_call: TRBV7-8
cdr3_length: 16
j_call: TRBJ1-6
d_call: TRBD1
clone_size: .
cdr3_nt: TGTGCCAGCAGCCCTATGGGGGGACAGTCAAATTCACCCCTCCACTTT
cdr3_aa: CASSPMGGQSNSPLHF

v_call: TRBV24-1
cdr3_length: 16
j_call: TRBJ1-3
d_call: TRBD1
clone_size: .
cdr3_nt: TGTGCCACCAGTGATCCCGGGACAGGGGCTGGAAACACCATATATTTT
cdr3_aa: CATSDPGTGAGNTIYF

v_call: TRBV7-2
cdr3_length: 14
j_call: TRBJ2-7
d_call: .
clone_size: .
cdr3_nt: TGTGCCAGCAGCTTCAGACAGGGAGGCTACGAGCAGTACTTC
cdr3_aa: CASSFRQGGYEQYF

v_call: TRBV2
cdr3_length: 16
j_call: TRBJ1-1
d_call: .
clone_size: .
cdr3_nt: TGTGCCAGCAGGGCTGAAGCTGTCGGAGGGAACACTGAAGCTTTCTTT
cdr3_aa: CASRAEAVGGNTEAFF

v_call: TRBV15
cdr3_length: 16
j_call: TRBJ2-2
d_call: TRBD2
clone_size: few
cdr3_nt: TGTGCCACCAGCCCGTGGGTGGGCGGGGGTATCGGGGAGCTGTTTTTT
cdr3_aa: CATSPWVGGGIGELFF

v_call: TRBV6-5
cdr3_length: 14
j_call: TRBJ1-5
d_call: .
clone_size: .
cdr3_nt: TGTGCCAGCAGCCCAGGGGCAGGGTATCAGCCCCAGCATTTT
cdr3_aa: CASSPGAGYQPQHF

v_call: TRBV7-2
cdr3_length: 14
j_call: TRBJ1-2
d_call: .
clone_size: .
cdr3_nt: TGTGCCAGCAGCTCTCAGGGTTCAGGCTATGGCTACACCTTC
cdr3_aa: CASSSQGSGYGYTF

v_call: TRBV7-9
cdr3_length: 19
j_call: TRBJ2-5
d_call: TRBD2
clone_size: .
cdr3_nt: TGTGCCAGCAGGGAAACCGGGACTAGCGGGAGTCTCGCTCGGGAGACCCAGTACTTC
cdr3_aa: CASRETGTSGSLARETQYF

v_call: TRBV5-1
cdr3_length: 12
j_call: TRBJ1-1
d_call: TRBD1
clone_size: .
cdr3_nt: TGCGCCAGCAGCGACGGGACAGCGGTGGCTTTCTTT
cdr3_aa: CASSDGTAVAFF